The entry below describes one T cell receptor beta chain. Its antigen is unidentified. The data belong to a study of long-term antiretroviral therapy in people with HIV. At survey level, the immunoSEQ assay was run in its v3.0 version. TCRdb's copy holds only in-frame clones and misses some; the assay was immunoSEQ multiplex PCR. This table holds roughly 25,000 clones, around 85% found once. Study-wide findings and caveats: Samples were collected from the mid-2000s to the late 2010s under possibly less effective ART regimens. Clonotypes expanded prior to ART showed repertoire dominance at all sampled time points.

V dropped 2 bases and J dropped 0 bases, with 11 bases sitting between them. This CDR3 is built from 16 residues. Germline lookup yields CDR1 SEHNR and CDR2 FQNEAQ (reference sequence). This receptor was identified in a man aged 35 to 55 with HIV. The chain has TRBV7-9 and TRBJ2-1; no clear D. This specimen consisted of unsorted PBMCs, obtained 2.3 years after starting antiretroviral therapy. CDR3 DNA sequence: TGTGCCAGCAGCTTAAGGAAATTAACCTCCTACAATGAGCAGTTCTTC. Encoded protein: CASSLRKLTSYNEQFF.